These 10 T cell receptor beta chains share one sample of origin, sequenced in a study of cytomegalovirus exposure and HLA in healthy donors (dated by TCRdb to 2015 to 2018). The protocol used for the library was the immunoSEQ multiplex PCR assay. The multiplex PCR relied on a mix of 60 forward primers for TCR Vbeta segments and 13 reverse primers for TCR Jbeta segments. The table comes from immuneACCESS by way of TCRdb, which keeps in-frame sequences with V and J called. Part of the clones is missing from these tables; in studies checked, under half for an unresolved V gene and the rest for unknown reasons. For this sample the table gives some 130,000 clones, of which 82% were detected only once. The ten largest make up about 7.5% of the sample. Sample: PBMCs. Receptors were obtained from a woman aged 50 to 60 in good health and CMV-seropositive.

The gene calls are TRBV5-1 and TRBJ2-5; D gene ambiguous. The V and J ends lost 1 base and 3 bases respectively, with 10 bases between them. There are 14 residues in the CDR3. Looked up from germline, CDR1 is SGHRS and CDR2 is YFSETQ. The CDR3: CASSLLQAEETQYF. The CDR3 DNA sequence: TGCGCCAGCAGCTTGTTGCAGGCAGAAGAGACCCAGTACTTC. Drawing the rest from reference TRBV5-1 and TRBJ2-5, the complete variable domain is KAGVTQTPRYLIKTRGQQVTLSCSPISGHRSVSWYQQTPGQGLQFLFEYFSETQRNKGNFPGRFSGRQFSNSRSEMNVSTLELGDSALYLCASSLLQAEETQYFGPGTRLLVL.

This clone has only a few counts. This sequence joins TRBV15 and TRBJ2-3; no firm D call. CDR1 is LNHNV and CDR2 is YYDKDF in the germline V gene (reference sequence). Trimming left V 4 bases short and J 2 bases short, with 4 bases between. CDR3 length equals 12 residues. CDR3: CATSKLTDTQYF. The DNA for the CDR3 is TGTGCCACCAGCAAACTCACAGATACGCAGTATTTT.

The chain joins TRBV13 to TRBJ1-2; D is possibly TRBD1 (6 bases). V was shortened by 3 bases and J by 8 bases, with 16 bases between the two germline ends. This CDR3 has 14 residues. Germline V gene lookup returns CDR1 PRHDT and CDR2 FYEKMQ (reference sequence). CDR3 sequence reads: CASSFPEQGVGYTF. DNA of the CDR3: TGTGCCAGCAGCTTCCCCGAACAGGGTGTCGGCTACACCTTC.

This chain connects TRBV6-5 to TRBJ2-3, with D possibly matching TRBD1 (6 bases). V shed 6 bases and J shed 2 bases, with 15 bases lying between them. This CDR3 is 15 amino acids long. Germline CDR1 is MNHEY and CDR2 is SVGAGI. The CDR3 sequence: CASSLGTFNTDTQYF. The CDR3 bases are TGTGCCAGCAGCCTGGGGACATTCAACACAGATACGCAGTATTTT.

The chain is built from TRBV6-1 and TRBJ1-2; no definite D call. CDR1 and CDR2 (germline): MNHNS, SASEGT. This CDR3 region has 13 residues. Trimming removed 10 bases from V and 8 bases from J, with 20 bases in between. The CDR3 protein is CATYLRQSYGYTF. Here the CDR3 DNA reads TGTGCCACCTACCTGAGACAAAGTTACGGCTACACCTTC.

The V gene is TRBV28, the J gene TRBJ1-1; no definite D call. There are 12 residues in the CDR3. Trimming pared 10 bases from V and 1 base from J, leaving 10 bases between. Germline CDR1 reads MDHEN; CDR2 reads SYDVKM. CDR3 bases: TGTGCCACGGAGGCCTCGAACACTGAAGCTTTCTTT. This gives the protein CATEASNTEAFF.

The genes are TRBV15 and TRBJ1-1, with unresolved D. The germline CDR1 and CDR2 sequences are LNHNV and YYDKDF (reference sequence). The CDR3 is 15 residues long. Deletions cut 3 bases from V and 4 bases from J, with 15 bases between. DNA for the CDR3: TGTGCCACCAGCAGGGGCGGGGATGAGGGCACTGAAGCTTTCTTT. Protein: CATSRGGDEGTEAFF.

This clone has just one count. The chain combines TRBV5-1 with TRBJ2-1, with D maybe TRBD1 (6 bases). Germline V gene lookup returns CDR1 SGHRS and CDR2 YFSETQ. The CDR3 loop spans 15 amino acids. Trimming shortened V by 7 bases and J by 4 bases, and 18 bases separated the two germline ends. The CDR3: CASGEGTRTYNEQFF. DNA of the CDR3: TGCGCCAGCGGGGAAGGGACAAGAACATACAATGAGCAGTTCTTC.

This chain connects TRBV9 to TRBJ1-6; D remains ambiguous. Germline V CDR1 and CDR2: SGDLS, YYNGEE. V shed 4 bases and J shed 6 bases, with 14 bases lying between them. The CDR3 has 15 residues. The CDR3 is CASSPAVGSNSPLHF. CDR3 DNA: TGTGCCAGCAGCCCTGCGGTGGGGAGTAATTCACCCCTCCACTTT.

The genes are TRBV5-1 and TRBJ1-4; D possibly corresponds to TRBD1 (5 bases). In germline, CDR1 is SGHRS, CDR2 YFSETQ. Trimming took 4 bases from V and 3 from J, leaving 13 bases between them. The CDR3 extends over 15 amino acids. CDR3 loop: CASSAQGAPNEKLFF. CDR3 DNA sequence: TGCGCCAGCAGCGCACAAGGGGCACCTAATGAAAAACTGTTTTTT.